This T cell receptor beta chain was sequenced during a study of CD8 T cells in Susac syndrome. Reverse transcription of 0.5 to 1 ug RNA was performed with random hexamers. TCRdb independently ran MiXCR on the immunoSEQ multiplex PCR reads; one entry per CDR3 protein. The data contain around 130,000 distinct CDR3 sequences, approximately 94% of them singletons. Germline values: CDR1 LNHDA, CDR2 SQIVND (reference sequence). Between the trimmed V and J ends, which lost 3 bases and 0 bases, there was a span of 9 bases. The CDR3 runs 15 residues. Sequencing of TCR beta, carried out with a high-throughput approach, was applied to CD8+ and CD4+ T cells from the blood.

The clonotype comes from a human donor with multiple sclerosis. The chain combines TRBV19 with TRBJ1-3; D gene unclear. Input material: CD4+ T cells from PBMCs. The CDR3 DNA sequence: TGTGCCAGTAGTATGGGGAGCCGCTCTGGAAACACCATATATTTT. Its protein product is CASSMGSRSGNTIYF.